This paragraph covers one T cell receptor beta chain sequence. This clonotype has ten or more counts. It has no known antigen specificity. No base quality values were provided; no much bigger clone lies one nucleotide off. The data originate from a study of response to subunit inactivated influenza vaccine listed by TCRdb under 2018. In the study overall: Deep quantitative T cell receptor repertoire profiling was used in the study to track responses to a trivalent subunit inactivated influenza vaccine.

The study at large found these results: The authors suggested that each seasonal influenza vaccination may recruit only a limited number of new T cells.

Library creation used RT-PCR. The sequencing machine was an Illumina HiSeq 2500. TCRdb reanalyzed the raw reads on its own, using fastp at Q25 for trimming and MiXCR for clone calling, and kept in-frame beta chains. Entries are consolidated by CDR3 protein sequence, retaining the most common genes and DNA. The sample table records hundreds of thousands of distinct CDR3 sequences; roughly 15% of these occur just once. The ten largest clones represent approximately 7.6% of the sample. The CDR3 covers 13 residues, taking in both the cysteine and the phenylalanine. Only CDR3 DNA remains: 39 bases, in frame from the first base. The germline V gene yields SGHAT for CDR1 and FQNNGV for CDR2. Between the V and J ends, shortened by 0 bases and 7 bases respectively, the junction contains 7 bases.

Source: PBMCs from blood, taken approximately 15 days before vaccination. The chain uses TRBV11-2 and TRBJ1-5; no D gene can be assigned with confidence. The receptor was isolated from a man in his fifties or sixties who received an inactivated influenza vaccine. Donor details come from another sample of the same person, matched by shared clones. The DNA reads TGTGCCAGCAGCTTAGATATCGCCCAGCCCCAGCATTTT. Its amino acids are CASSLDIAQPQHF.